What follows are 18 T cell receptor beta chains derived from one specimen sequenced in a study of post-analysis software for immune sequencing data. General study findings and limits: Patients had higher frequencies than controls of roughly five TRBV segments, including TRBV5-6, TRBV5-1 and TRBV20-1.

Unique-molecular-identifier-tagged TCR beta cDNA libraries were used. A single record per CDR3 protein comes from TCRdb applying MiXCR to the PCR reads. The profile shows some 700,000 distinct CDR3 sequences, 55% to 60% of them singletons. For these receptors, no antigen is known. The sequenced sample consisted of blood. These receptors all come from a girl aged 2 to 9 with multiple sclerosis.

CDR3 in DNA: TGTGCCGCGGGGCGAGAGACCCAGTACTTC. This codes for CAAGRETQYF. The J gene is TRBJ2-5, the V gene TRBV5-6, with D possibly TRBD2 on 6 matching bases. Germline V lookup: CDR1 SGHDT, CDR2 YYEEEE. The CDR3 is made up of 10 amino acids. V was clipped by 10 bases and J by 4 bases, with 8 bases between them.

The chain couples TRBV7-9 to TRBJ1-1; D call uncertain. The CDR3 length is 14 residues. Trimming took 4 bases from V and 6 from J, leaving 15 bases between them. In germline, CDR1 is SEHNR, CDR2 FQNEAQ (reference sequence). The CDR3 nucleotides are TGTGCCAGCAGCTCCGCCCCGCGTCGTGCTGAAGCTTTCTTT. Translated: CASSSAPRRAEAFF. The whole variable domain, remainder taken from reference TRBV7-9 and TRBJ1-1, is DTGVSQNPRHKITKRGQNVTFRCDPISEHNRLYWYRQTLGQGPEFLTYFQNEAQLEKSRLLSDRFSAERPKGSFSTLEIQRTEQGDSAMYLCASSSAPRRAEAFFGQGTRLTVV.

This rearrangement joins TRBV30 to TRBJ1-1, with TRBD1 as a possible D gene (5 bases). The CDR3 has 14 amino acids. CDR1 GTSNPN and CDR2 SVGIG come from the germline V gene (reference sequence). The V gene lost 5 bases and the J gene lost 0 bases, with 13 bases spanning the gap. As DNA, the CDR3 is TGTGCCTGGTCGAGGAAGGGGATGAACACTGAAGCTTTCTTT. Its protein is CAWSRKGMNTEAFF. Filled out from reference TRBV30 and TRBJ1-1, the complete variable domain reads SQTIHQWPATLVQPVGSPLSLECTVEGTSNPNLYWYRQAAGRGLQLLFYSVGIGQISSEVPQNLSASRPQDRQFILSSKKLLLSDSGFYLCAWSRKGMNTEAFFGQGTRLTVV.

The gene calls are TRBV29-1 and TRBJ2-1; D perhaps matches TRBD2 (5 bases). V lost 0 bases, J lost 5 bases, and 17 bases lay in between. Germline CDR1 is SQVTM and CDR2 is ANQGSEA. The CDR3 length is 16 residues. The CDR3 region is CSVEDLPSGGHNEQFF. CDR3 DNA sequence: TGCAGCGTTGAAGATCTTCCCAGCGGAGGCCACAATGAGCAGTTCTTC.

There are a few counts of this clonotype. This sequence joins TRBV11-2 and TRBJ2-3; TRBD2 aligns across 12 bases. CDR3 size: 15 residues. Per germline, CDR1 SGHAT and CDR2 FQNNGV. V lost 4 bases, J lost 4 bases, and 3 bases stayed unmatched. CDR3 sequence (DNA): TGTGCCAGCAGCTACCTAGCGGGAGGGGCAGATACGCAGTATTTT. Translating gives CASSYLAGGADTQYF.

The chain carries TRBV7-2 and TRBJ1-2, with D perhaps TRBD1 (6 bases). With 5 bases removed from V and 5 bases from J, the gap between germline ends came to 15 bases. CDR3 length equals 14 residues. Germline CDR1 reads SGHTA; CDR2 reads FQGNSA. In DNA form, the CDR3 reads TGTGCCAGCAGCCTGGACAGAGCAGCATATGGCTACACCTTC. Its translation: CASSLDRAAYGYTF.

There are a few counts of this clonotype. The rearrangement links TRBV20-1 to TRBJ2-7; possibly TRBD2 for D (6 bases). Trimming cost V 0 bases and J 4 bases, with 19 bases left between them. CDR3 size: 16 residues. The germline CDR1 and CDR2 sequences are DFQATT and SNEGSKA (reference sequence). The CDR3 region is CSARDGVGRDGYEQYF. CDR3 sequence (DNA): TGCAGTGCTAGAGATGGCGTCGGGCGGGATGGGTACGAGCAGTACTTC.

The genes are TRBV10-3 and TRBJ1-5; 7 bases line up with TRBD1. After removal of 11 bases from V and 2 bases from J, the junction contained 12 bases not matched to a gene. This CDR3 has 15 amino acids. Germline-derived CDR1 and CDR2 are ENHRY and SYGVKD. As DNA, the CDR3 is TGTGCCTCTAATGACCGGGACAGCGGCAATCAGCCCCAGCATTTT. Protein product: CASNDRDSGNQPQHF.

The V and J genes are TRBV20-1 and TRBJ2-5, with 10 bases aligning to TRBD2. The germline CDR1 and CDR2 sequences are DFQATT and SNEGSKA (reference sequence). The CDR3 is 16 residues long. The V gene end was trimmed by 0 bases and the J gene end by 5 bases; junction bases not matched to a gene: 9. The CDR3 DNA sequence: TGCAGTGCTAGAGATGGGCTAGCGGGAGTCACGGAGACCCAGTACTTC. Protein sequence: CSARDGLAGVTETQYF.

This sequence joins TRBV2 and TRBJ1-4, with 7 bases matching TRBD1. The V segment lost 4 bases and the J segment 8 bases; nucleotides outside the gene matches: 13. CDR3 length: 16 residues. Germline assignment: CDR1 SNHLY and CDR2 FYNNEI. CDR3 sequence reads: CASSAGTVTDREKLFF. CDR3 coding DNA: TGTGCCAGCAGTGCCGGGACAGTCACCGATAGGGAAAAACTGTTTTTT.

In DNA form, the CDR3 reads TGTGCCAGCAGTTACGGACATAATCCAGCTAACTATGGCTACACCTTC. It yields the protein CASSYGHNPANYGYTF. This rearrangement joins TRBV5-6 to TRBJ1-2, with a weak D call TRBD1 (5 bases). The CDR3 extends over 16 amino acids. V was pared by 5 bases and J by 0 bases, with 17 bases between. Germline V CDR1 and CDR2: SGHDT, YYEEEE. Complete variable domain (other parts from reference TRBV5-6 and TRBJ1-2): DAGVTQSPTHLIKTRGQQVTLRCSPKSGHDTVSWYQQALGQGPQFIFQYYEEEERQRGNFPDRFSGHQFPNYSSELNVNALLLGDSALYLCASSYGHNPANYGYTFGSGTRLTVV.

This clonotype appeared a few times. The chain carries TRBV12-5 and TRBJ2-7; D is perhaps TRBD2 (5 bases). Trimming took 1 base from V and 1 from J, leaving 8 bases between them. Per the germline V gene, CDR1 is LGHNT and CDR2 is FRNRAP. The CDR3 has 14 amino acids. The CDR3: CASGLGADSYEQYF. CDR3 in DNA: TGTGCTAGTGGTTTGGGAGCGGATTCCTACGAGCAGTACTTC.

The chain has TRBV29-1 and TRBJ1-2; no clear D. The CDR3 has 14 amino acids. Trimming removed 7 bases from V and 4 bases from J, with 19 bases in between. Germline CDR1 SQVTM, CDR2 ANQGSEA. For the CDR3, the DNA is TGCAGCGCCGCCGAGGCCGCTTACCCCTATGGCTACACCTTC. It yields the protein CSAAEAAYPYGYTF.

The J gene is TRBJ2-7, the V gene TRBV7-2, with D maybe TRBD1 (5 bases). Germline V gene lookup returns CDR1 SGHTA and CDR2 FQGNSA. CDR3 size: 15 residues. V was clipped by 6 bases and J by 0 bases, with 15 bases between them. The CDR3 DNA reads TGTGCCAGCAGAAGGGGTGAACAGTTCTCCTACGAGCAGTACTTC. Protein sequence: CASRRGEQFSYEQYF. The full variable domain, rest sourced from reference TRBV7-2 and TRBJ2-7, is GAGVSQSPSNKVTEKGKDVELRCDPISGHTALYWYRQSLGQGLEFLIYFQGNSAPDKSGLPSDRFSAERTGGSVSTLTIQRTQQEDSAVYLCASRRGEQFSYEQYFGPGTRLTVT.

The chain carries TRBV7-9 and TRBJ1-1; D may be TRBD1 (6 bases). CDR3 length equals 16 residues. Deletions cut 5 bases from V and 1 base from J, with 17 bases between. Per germline, CDR1 SEHNR and CDR2 FQNEAQ (reference sequence). CDR3: CASSASTGISNTEAFF. CDR3 bases: TGTGCCAGCAGCGCCTCCACAGGGATCTCGAACACTGAAGCTTTCTTT.

This sequence joins TRBV7-2 and TRBJ2-4; D possibly uses TRBD1 or TRBD2 (6 bases each). Between the trimmed V and J ends, which lost 5 bases and 0 bases, there was a span of 11 bases. The CDR3 is 15 amino acids. From germline, CDR1 is SGHTA and CDR2 FQGNSA. The CDR3 loop is CASSLRGQAKNIQYF. The CDR3 nucleotides are TGTGCCAGCAGCCTCCGGGGGCAAGCCAAAAACATTCAGTACTTC.

The genes are TRBV29-1 and TRBJ1-2, with D possibly being TRBD1 (6 bases). The CDR3 has 12 residues. Germline CDR1 and CDR2: SQVTM and ANQGSEA. The V end was cut by 4 bases, the J end by 2 bases, with 8 bases between. In nucleotides, the CDR3 is TGCAGCGTTGTTGGACAGAACTATGGCTACACCTTC. Protein product: CSVVGQNYGYTF.

The chain links TRBV14 to TRBJ1-2; D may be TRBD1 (6 bases). Germline V gives CDR1 SGHDN, CDR2 FVKESK. This CDR3 comprises 14 residues. V was shortened by 3 bases and J by 3 bases, with 11 bases between the two germline ends. The CDR3 DNA is TGTGCCAGCAGCCACCTACAGGGTTACTATGGCTACACCTTC. Translation gives CASSHLQGYYGYTF.